What follows describes a single TCR beta chain. This clonotype has ten or more counts. Its binding antigen is unknown. Per-base quality was not reported, and no clone a single base away is much larger than it. According to the study, the label for this sample's treatment or condition signals: live attenuated yellow fever vaccine strain. At each blood-draw timepoint, two biological replicates of bulk PBMCs were collected. PBMCs were isolated from peripheral blood using a standard Ficoll-Paque protocol. TriZol was used to extract RNA from bulk PBMCs, CD4 and CD8 fractions, and dextramer-positive and dextramer-negative fractions. TCR cDNA was synthesized by 5'RACE template switching, through which a universal primer site and unique molecular identifiers were introduced. Priming of cDNA synthesis was performed from both the TCR alpha and TCR beta constant segments. Two PCR steps were used to amplify libraries, with sample barcodes and sequencing adapters being added in the second step. Sequencing of the libraries was done on either Illumina HiSeq 2500 (2x100 bp) or NovaSeq (2x150 bp). As for the authors' bioinformatics: Reads were demultiplexed and collapsed into UMI consensus sequences with MIGEC, and V(D)J alignment was performed with MiXCR. Clonotypes responding to the vaccine were identified with edgeR on replicate PBMC samples, with the criteria of FDR below 0.01 and a log2 fold change above 5 up to day 15. Bulk clonotypes were assigned CD4 or CD8 identity according to which sequenced CD4 or CD8 repertoire held them at higher abundance. TCRdb trimmed public reads at Q25 via fastp, called clones via MiXCR and kept in-frame beta chains. Each entry is one CDR3 protein sequence, shown with its most common DNA and genes. The V and J calls were determined by TCRdb, not by the authors. The table for this sample lists roughly 300,000 distinct CDR3 sequences; roughly 8.3% of them were counted only once. Of the sample, under 20% is held by the ten largest clones.

The germline ends are 9 bases apart after V is trimmed by 4 bases and J by 14 bases. Including the terminal cysteine and phenylalanine, the CDR3 comprises 11 residues. Only the CDR3 portion is preserved as DNA: 33 bases, with reading frame beginning at the first base. The data originate from a study of T cells after yellow fever vaccination (dated by TCRdb to the late 2010s). Notes on the research overall: The SMART-Seq v4 Ultra Low Input RNA kit was used to prepare libraries from fractions with low cell numbers. The cohort comprised two healthy male donors, one aged 18 to 30 and one aged 30 to 40 years. Blood was collected at multiple timepoints before and after primary and secondary immunization, and bulk PBMC replicates and cell subsets were isolated. Bulk TCR alpha and beta repertoires were sequenced longitudinally to track T-cell clones before and after primary and booster YFV17D yellow fever vaccination.

The full study reports these points: A small fraction of clonotypes showed up in both the CD4 and CD8 compartments, probably as a result of convergent recombination. The secondary T-cell response was weaker than the primary response but faster, peaking on day 5 instead of day 15. Most clones expanded after primary vaccination were re-detected after the booster (approximately 96% of CD4 and roughly 87% of CD8), suggesting broad memory maintenance. Because the study included only a couple of donors, the extent to which the findings can be generalized is limited. Because abundant contaminating clonotypes from the bulk population could be contained in FACS-sorted repertoires, computational filtering was required.

Recombination connected TRBV12-3 or TRBV12-4 to TRBJ1-6, and TRBD1 may be the D gene, going by 5 matching bases. The TCR sequence derives from a man in his late teens or twenties who received the YFV17D yellow fever vaccine. This specimen consisted of PBMCs, obtained 45 days after the first yellow fever vaccination. The CDR3 protein is CASSWGETLHF. The DNA sequence is as follows: TGTGCCAGCAGTTGGGGGGAAACCCTCCACTTT.